This TCR beta chain is from a study of CD8 T cells in ankylosing spondylitis. Study results and limitations: Disease-linked clones were reportedly significantly enriched in matched ankylosing spondylitis synovial fluid. With a CD8+ phenotype, disease-linked clones were relatively rare in peripheral blood. Ankylosing spondylitis blood appeared to be characterized by a TCR beta motif of under ten highly homologous variants. Both synovial fluid and blood in reactive arthritis had previously been reported to carry some motif variants.

TCRdb redid the calling of the 5' RACE reads with MiXCR, one entry per CDR3 protein. In the table there are 700,000 or so distinct CDR3 sequences, over 15% of which are singletons. The J segment lost 6 bases and the V segment lost 0 bases, leaving 5 bases of the junction unmatched. Germline CDR1 SGDLS, CDR2 YYNGEE. CDR3 length: 16 amino acids. This clonotype was detected a few times. The antigen is unknown. The TCR originated in a male donor with ankylosing spondylitis. Sequenced material: blood, either unsorted or a sorted T cell fraction (not recorded which). V gene TRBV9 combines with J gene TRBJ2-2; 10 nucleotides line up with TRBD2. CDR3 DNA: TGTGCCAGCAGCGTAGGGTCAGCGGGGGGGCCCGGGGAGCTGTTTTTT. It encodes CASSVGSAGGPGELFF.